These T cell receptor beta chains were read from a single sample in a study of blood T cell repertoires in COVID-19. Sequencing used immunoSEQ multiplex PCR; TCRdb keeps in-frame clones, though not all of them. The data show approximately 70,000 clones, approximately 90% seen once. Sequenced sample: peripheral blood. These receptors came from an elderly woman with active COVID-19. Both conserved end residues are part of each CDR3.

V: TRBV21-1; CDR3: CASSPMNTEAFF
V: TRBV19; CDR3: CASTRLAGGPAGELFF
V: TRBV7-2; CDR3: CASSQRLAGGNSKNIQYF
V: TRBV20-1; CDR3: CSASSPGLVSEQYF
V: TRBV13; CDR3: CASSFWGPTGELFF
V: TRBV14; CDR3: CASSQALGSGRLSYNEQFF
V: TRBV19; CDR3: CASWGTDNTGELFF
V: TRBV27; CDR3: CASSPLGQLAGVGVDTQYF
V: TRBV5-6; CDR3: CASSPLGGDTQYF
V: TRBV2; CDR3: CASSEGGAGTEQYF
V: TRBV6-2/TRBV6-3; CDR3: CASSRAGQGRETQYF
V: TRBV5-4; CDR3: CASSWTGVGETQYF
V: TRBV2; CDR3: CASSVTSGLSYEQYF
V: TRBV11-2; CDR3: CASSYTSGSRELFF
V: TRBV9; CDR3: CASSVAEGADTQYF
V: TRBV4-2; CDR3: CASSQDRAGENTEAFF
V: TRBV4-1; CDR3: CASSHLVTGTSGDEQFF
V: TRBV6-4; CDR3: CASSDGGQQRCTDTQYF
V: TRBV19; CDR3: CASSIERGQGNNQPQHF
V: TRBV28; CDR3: CASHPASGRRGTGELFF
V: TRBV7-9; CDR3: CASSAPRDRDNEQFF
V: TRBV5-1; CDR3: CASSSRGYTDTQYF
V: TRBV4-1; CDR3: CASSQEPEQGAVGYTF
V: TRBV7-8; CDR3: CASSLRGARGNTIYF
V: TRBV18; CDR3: CASSPPSVQETQYF
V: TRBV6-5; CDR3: CASSYSGGRNEQFF
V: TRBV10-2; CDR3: CASKSSYEQYF
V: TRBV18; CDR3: CASSPGGTGKHEQYF